The sample holds many counts of the clone carrying this T cell receptor (beta chain). Antigen specificity is unknown. TCRdb processed the 5' RACE reads anew with MiXCR; each CDR3 protein has one entry. The table records approximately 260,000 distinct CDR3 sequences, roughly 8.6% of them present only once. This record belongs to a study of CD8 T cells in ankylosing spondylitis. General study findings and limits: Disease-linked clones, CD8+, were relatively rare in peripheral blood. Significantly higher representation of disease-linked clones was reported for matched ankylosing spondylitis synovial fluid. What appeared characteristic of ankylosing spondylitis blood was a TCR beta motif of under 10 highly homologous variants. Previous work reported some of these motif variants in the synovial fluid and blood of reactive arthritis.

The CDR3 has 16 residues. Germline loops: CDR1 DFQATT, CDR2 SNEGSKA (reference sequence). V was trimmed by 0 bases and J by 5 bases, leaving 17 bases between them. This clonotype was sampled from a male donor with ankylosing spondylitis or in good health (not recorded which). The sequenced material came from blood, either unsorted or a sorted T cell fraction (not recorded which). The chain combines TRBV20-1 with TRBJ2-1; the D is unclear. The CDR3 region is CSARDGTTLLHNEQFF. Written as DNA, the CDR3 is TGCAGTGCTAGAGATGGAACCACGCTTCTTCACAATGAGCAGTTCTTC.